The 21 T cell receptor beta chains below were found in one sample sequenced in a study of T cell repertoires in cytomegalovirus infection. Via MiXCR, TCRdb re-called the reads, giving one row per CDR3 protein. The repertoire holds a few hundred thousand distinct CDR3 sequences, with around 40% as singletons. Antigen specificity for these receptors is unknown. Specimen: cultured PBMCs, collected from culture after CMV antigen stimulation. All receptors come from a human donor in good health (CMV status not recorded). Some clones in this sample may be carry-over from other donors' samples.

This clonotype has a handful of counts. The chain joins TRBV6-5 to TRBJ1-1, with D perhaps matching TRBD1 (6 bases). From germline, CDR1 is MNHEY and CDR2 SVGAGI. V dropped 3 bases and J dropped 0 bases, with 11 bases sitting between them. The CDR3 length is 15 residues. CDR3 bases: TGTGCCAGCAGTTATTCGACAGGAATGAACACTGAAGCTTTCTTT. Protein sequence: CASSYSTGMNTEAFF.

This clonotype was recorded a few times. The J gene is TRBJ2-1, the V gene TRBV19; 9 bases are shared with TRBD1. The J segment lost 11 bases and the V segment lost 3 bases, leaving 5 bases of the junction unmatched. Germline V gene lookup returns CDR1 LNHDA and CDR2 SQIVND (reference sequence). There are 13 residues in the CDR3. DNA of the CDR3: TGTGCCAGTAGTATGGGACAGGGCCGTAAGCAGTTCTTC. Its translation is CASSMGQGRKQFF.

This clonotype was seen more than once but under ten times. This chain uses TRBV28 with TRBJ2-3; 7 nucleotides match TRBD2. J was trimmed by 1 base and V by 10 bases; bases with no gene match: 8. The CDR3 runs to 14 residues. Germline V gene data show CDR1 as MDHEN and CDR2 as SYDVKM. The DNA for the CDR3 is TGTGCCACCTCGGGTCTAGCGGGCACAGATACGCAGTATTTT. Protein: CATSGLAGTDTQYF.

V gene TRBV7-2 combines with J gene TRBJ1-5; D not resolved. The CDR3 has 13 amino acids. Trimming took 5 bases from V and 6 from J, leaving 11 bases between them. Germline V lookup: CDR1 SGHTA, CDR2 FQGNSA. The CDR3 sequence is CASSGRGGQPQHF. The CDR3 region has the DNA TGTGCCAGCAGCGGCCGCGGTGGTCAGCCCCAGCATTTT.

The V call is TRBV19, the J call TRBJ2-7; 7 nucleotides line up with TRBD2. The CDR3 runs 13 residues. CDR1 is LNHDA, CDR2 SQIVND, per germline (reference sequence). With V trimmed by 2 bases and J by 6 bases, 4 bases remained unmatched. Here the CDR3 DNA reads TGTGCCAGTAGTATAATTGGCGGGAGCGAGCAGTACTTC. Its translation: CASSIIGGSEQYF.

In regard to this clonotype: The junction and the germline gene differ at one end; a read error may be behind it. The J gene is TRBJ1-5, the V gene TRBV7-6, with D possibly matching TRBD1 (6 bases). Per germline, CDR1 SGHVS and CDR2 FNYEAQ. This CDR3 has 13 residues. The CDR3 sequence is CASRLAGDQPQHF. CDR3 in DNA: TGTGCCAGCAGATTAGCAGGGGATCAGCCCCAGCATTTT. The full variable domain, with the rest looked up from reference TRBV7-6 and TRBJ1-5, is GAGVSQSPRYKVTKRGQDVALRCDPISGHVSLYWYRQALGQGPEFLTYFNYEAQQDKSGLPNDRFSAERPEGSISTLTIQRTEQRDSAMYRCASRLAGDQPQHFGDGTRLSIL.

About this clonotype: The junction and the germline gene differ at one end; a read error may be behind it. J is TRBJ1-4 and V is TRBV12-3 or TRBV12-4, with unresolved D. The CDR3 has 14 residues. The CDR3 DNA follows: TGTGCCAGCAGTTTTGCCGAACATAATGAAAAACTGTGTTTT. Residues: CASSFAEHNEKLCF.

This clonotype turned up a few times. CDR3 protein: CASSERRTVPEAFF. Here the CDR3 DNA reads TGTGCCAGCAGTGAGCGGAGAACCGTTCCTGAAGCTTTCTTT. This chain joins TRBV12-3 or TRBV12-4 and TRBJ1-1, with D hard to call. Trimming took 5 bases from V and 6 from J, leaving 16 bases between them. The CDR3 is made up of 14 amino acids.

The chain employs TRBV24-1 and TRBJ2-1; 8 bases map to TRBD1. Germline V CDR1 and CDR2: KGHDR, SFDVKD. The CDR3 is 15 residues long. J was trimmed by 7 bases and V by 0 bases; bases with no gene match: 4. The CDR3 DNA follows: TGTGCCACCAGTGATTTGCTGGACAGGGCAAATGAGCAGTTCTTC. Its protein is CATSDLLDRANEQFF.

In this sample, this clonotype turned up a few times. The chain is built from TRBV28 and TRBJ2-2; no reliable D call. This CDR3 comprises 14 residues. The germline V gene has CDR1 MDHEN and CDR2 SYDVKM. V lost 3 bases, J lost 6 bases, and 11 bases lay in between. The CDR3 reads CASSFIGMPGELFF. Written as DNA, the CDR3 is TGTGCCAGCAGTTTCATTGGGATGCCCGGGGAGCTGTTTTTT.

Written as DNA, the CDR3 is TGTGCCAGCAGCTTGGGAGCGAGCAGAGAGCAGTACTTC. Translation: CASSLGASREQYF. The J gene is TRBJ2-7, the V gene TRBV5-6; the D is unclear. Per the germline V gene, CDR1 is SGHDT and CDR2 is YYEEEE. The CDR3 sequence is 13 residues long. V lost 0 bases, J lost 7 bases, and 11 bases lay in between.

This rearrangement joins TRBV15 to TRBJ1-5; D is perhaps TRBD1 (6 bases). CDR3 size: 15 residues. V lost 6 bases to trimming and J lost 5 bases, with 17 bases between them. CDR1 is LNHNV and CDR2 is YYDKDF in the germline V gene (reference sequence). The CDR3 DNA follows: TGTGCCACCAGAGGGGTTGGGGGCTGGGATCAGCCCCAGCATTTT. This codes for CATRGVGGWDQPQHF. Combining the CDR3 with reference TRBV15 and TRBJ1-5 gives the whole variable domain DAMVIQNPRYQVTQFGKPVTLSCSQTLNHNVMYWYQQKSSQAPKLLFHYYDKDFNNEADTPDNFQSRRPNTSFCFLDIRSPGLGDTAMYLCATRGVGGWDQPQHFGDGTRLSIL.

The chain joins TRBV29-1 to TRBJ2-1, with TRBD1 as a possible D gene (6 bases). This CDR3 region has 15 residues. The ends were cut back, 7 bases at V and 9 bases at J, with 25 bases in the middle. Germline CDR1 and CDR2: SQVTM and ANQGSEA. The CDR3 is CSARGDFRGFAEQFF. Here the CDR3 DNA reads TGCAGCGCCAGGGGAGACTTTAGGGGGTTCGCTGAGCAGTTCTTC.

The J gene is TRBJ2-3, the V gene TRBV11-2; weak D call: TRBD1 (6 bases). Trimming took off 5 bases at V and 0 bases at J, with 12 bases between the two ends. The CDR3 sequence is 15 residues long. Per germline, CDR1 SGHAT and CDR2 FQNNGV. The CDR3 sequence: CASSPDRVSTDTQYF. CDR3 DNA sequence: TGTGCCAGCAGCCCGGACAGAGTCAGCACAGATACGCAGTATTTT.

The chain joins TRBV4-1 to TRBJ1-1; D ambiguous. CDR1 is MGHRA and CDR2 is YSYEKL in the germline V gene. Trimming removed 0 bases from V and 4 bases from J, with 15 bases in between. This CDR3 is built from 16 residues. The CDR3 bases are TGCGCCAGCAGCCAAGATTTGATCGTTGGGTCCACTGAAGCTTTCTTT. Encoded protein: CASSQDLIVGSTEAFF.

This clonotype was counted only a few times. The chain uses TRBV10-3 and TRBJ2-7, with 9 positions matching TRBD2. This CDR3 is built from 15 residues. In germline, CDR1 is ENHRY, CDR2 SYGVKD. The J segment lost 2 bases and the V segment lost 2 bases, leaving 4 bases of the junction unmatched. The CDR3 DNA reads as TGTGCCATCAGTGAGGTAGCGGGAGCAGCCTACGAGCAGTACTTC. Translating it yields CAISEVAGAAYEQYF.

The chain combines TRBV11-2 with TRBJ2-2; D unclear. The CDR3 is 14 amino acids. V dropped 2 bases and J dropped 1 base, with 5 bases sitting between them. Germline V gene data show CDR1 as SGHAT and CDR2 as FQNNGV. The CDR3: CASSLIQNTGELFF. CDR3 sequence (DNA): TGTGCCAGCAGCTTAATACAGAACACCGGGGAGCTGTTTTTT. Drawing the rest from reference TRBV11-2 and TRBJ2-2, the complete variable domain is EAGVAQSPRYKIIEKRQSVAFWCNPISGHATLYWYQQILGQGPKLLIQFQNNGVVDDSQLPKDRFSAERLKGVDSTLKIQPAKLEDSAVYLCASSLIQNTGELFFGEGSRLTVL.

DNA for the CDR3: TGCAGTGCTAGAGATGGGGGACAGAGTCTATTTTCACCCCTCCACTTT. This encodes CSARDGGQSLFSPLHF. The chain carries TRBV20-1 and TRBJ1-6; TRBD1 aligns across 7 bases. CDR1 and CDR2 from the germline V gene are DFQATT and SNEGSKA (reference sequence). V lost 0 bases to trimming and J lost 9 bases; unmatched junction nucleotides: 11. The CDR3 contains 16 residues.

J is TRBJ2-3 and V is TRBV6-6; the match to TRBD2 covers 9 bases. Germline CDR1 MNHNY, CDR2 SVGAGI (reference sequence). The CDR3 length is 16 residues. V was clipped by 0 bases and J by 5 bases; unmatched bases: 6. CDR3 DNA sequence: TGTGCCAGCAGTTACTCGGCTAGCGGGGCCATAGATACGCAGTATTTT. Translated, it gives CASSYSASGAIDTQYF.

The chain joins TRBV7-8 to TRBJ2-1; 10 bases are a match to TRBD1. Looked up from germline, CDR1 is SGHVS and CDR2 is FQNEAQ. The CDR3 consists of 15 residues. V was pared by 5 bases and J by 7 bases, with 8 bases of the junction left unmatched. The CDR3 region has the DNA TGTGCCAGCAGCGTCCGGGACAGGGGTGTAAATGAGCAGTTCTTC. It yields the protein CASSVRDRGVNEQFF.

The rearrangement joins TRBV20-1 to TRBJ1-6; D call uncertain. The CDR3 is 13 residues long. Trimming cost V 3 bases and J 7 bases, with 10 bases left between them. Germline CDR1 reads DFQATT; CDR2 reads SNEGSKA (reference sequence). CDR3 bases: TGCAGTGCTAGGTTGGATTGGAATTCACCCCTCCACTTT. Amino acid sequence: CSARLDWNSPLHF.